Listed below are T cell receptor beta chains from one sample, sequenced in a study of blood T cell repertoires in COVID-19. Generated by immunoSEQ multiplex PCR, the TCRdb table keeps only in-frame clones and is missing some. The data contain around 160,000 clones, about 88% of them seen just once; the ten biggest clones take up roughly a sixth. Material: peripheral blood. The receptors were sampled from a man aged 60 to 75 with active or convalescent COVID-19. The CDR3 runs from the conserved cysteine through the conserved F or W. Fields, in order: CDR3 length, J gene, clone size, V gene, D gene, CDR3 protein, CDR3 DNA. The D gene is left open where the match is weak. The size of a clone is reported for some rows only, either as once, few or many, or as a class for expanded clones.

>15|TRBJ1-4|once|TRBV18|TRBD1
CASSEQGATNEKLFF
TGTGCCAGCTCTGAACAGGGGGCAACTAATGAAAAACTGTTTTTT
>13|TRBJ2-1|NA|TRBV7-2|NA
CASSWDTYNEQFF
TGTGCCAGCAGCTGGGACACTTACAATGAGCAGTTCTTC
>13|TRBJ2-1|NA|TRBV6-5|NA
CASSSRDYNEQFF
TGTGCCAGCTCCTCGAGGGATTACAATGAGCAGTTCTTC
>14|TRBJ1-2|NA|TRBV7-2|TRBD1
CASSLATGGHGYTF
TGTGCCAGCAGCTTAGCCACAGGGGGCCATGGCTACACCTTC
>15|TRBJ1-1|NA|TRBV5-1|NA
CASSLGQARNTEAFF
TGCGCCAGCAGCTTGGGACAGGCTAGGAACACTGAAGCTTTCTTT
>16|TRBJ1-1|NA|TRBV11-3|NA
CASSPSGAGVGTEAFF
TGTGCCAGCAGCCCCTCTGGGGCAGGGGTCGGCACTGAAGCTTTCTTT
>18|TRBJ2-2|NA|TRBV27|TRBD2
CASSSVHLAGVRVGELFF
TGTGCCAGCAGCTCAGTTCACCTAGCGGGAGTTCGCGTCGGGGAGCTGTTTTTT
>15|TRBJ2-2|NA|TRBV7-2|NA
CASSLATQLTGELFF
TGTGCCAGCAGCTTAGCCACCCAGTTAACCGGGGAGCTGTTTTTT
>13|TRBJ1-1|NA|TRBV7-9|NA
CASSRQANTEAFF
TGTGCCAGCAGCAGACAAGCAAACACTGAAGCTTTCTTT
>13|TRBJ2-1|NA|TRBV2|TRBD1
CASRATGVNEQFF
TGTGCCAGCAGGGCAACAGGGGTCAATGAGCAGTTCTTC
>13|TRBJ1-2|NA|TRBV28|TRBD1
CASRSGQVYGYTF
TGTGCCAGCAGGTCGGGACAGGTCTATGGCTACACCTTC
>20|TRBJ2-7|NA|TRBV2|NA
CASSGDRVASGSQRALEQYF
TGTGCCAGCAGTGGGGACAGGGTGGCTAGCGGGAGCCAGAGGGCCCTCGAGCAGTACTTC
>19|TRBJ2-7|NA|TRBV7-8|TRBD2
CASSSTGTSGRASSYEQYF
TGTGCCAGCAGCTCCACCGGGACTAGCGGGAGGGCTAGCTCCTACGAGCAGTACTTC
>15|TRBJ2-5|NA|TRBV7-9|TRBD1
CASSLGQGLIETQYF
TGTGCCAGCAGCTTAGGACAGGGGTTAATCGAGACCCAGTACTTC
>15|TRBJ1-1|NA|TRBV4-1|NA
CASSQVNRLNTEAFF
TGCGCCAGCAGCCAAGTGAACAGGTTGAACACTGAAGCTTTCTTT
>12|TRBJ2-7|NA|TRBV2|NA
CASSEQFYEQYF
TGTGCCAGCAGTGAACAGTTCTACGAGCAGTACTTC
>12|TRBJ2-7|NA|TRBV6-5|TRBD1
CASSRGPREQYF
TGTGCCAGCAGCAGGGGGCCGCGCGAGCAGTACTTC
>17|TRBJ2-5|NA|TRBV2|TRBD2
CASRTELAGGLQETQYF
TGTGCCAGCAGGACCGAACTAGCGGGGGGGCTGCAAGAGACCCAGTACTTC
>17|TRBJ2-3|NA|TRBV18|TRBD2
CASSPLRTSGSTDTQYF
TGTGCCAGCTCACCACTCAGGACTAGCGGAAGCACAGATACGCAGTATTTT
>13|TRBJ2-5|NA|TRBV5-1|NA
CASSLGGRETQYF
TGCGCCAGCAGCTTGGGGGGGCGCGAGACCCAGTACTTC
>16|TRBJ2-1|NA|TRBV10-1|TRBD2
CASSYTSGSSYNEQFF
TGCGCCAGCAGTTATACTAGCGGGAGCTCCTACAATGAGCAGTTCTTC
>14|TRBJ1-6|NA|TRBV5-4|NA
CASSPWEANSPLHF
TGTGCCAGCAGCCCCTGGGAGGCTAATTCACCCCTCCACTTT
>14|TRBJ2-3|once|TRBV3-1/TRBV3-2|NA
CASSQEAGTDTQYF
TGTGCCAGCAGCCAAGAGGCAGGCACAGATACGCAGTATTTT